Given below is one T cell receptor (beta chain) in context. CDR3 length: 16 amino acids. Trimming left V 3 bases short and J 5 bases short, with 18 bases between. CDR1 is KGHDR and CDR2 is SFDVKD in the germline V gene. The authors prepared the TCRbeta library with unique molecular identifiers. TCRdb fed the PCR reads into MiXCR, producing one record per CDR3 protein. The table shows about 980,000 distinct CDR3 sequences, with about 30% occurring only once. The data were taken from a study of T-cell reconstitution after alpha-beta-depleted transplantation in children. This TCR was recovered from a boy less than two years old who had a stem cell transplant for SCID, so the T cells may come from the graft donor. The rearrangement uses TRBV24-1 and TRBJ2-5, with no clear D. Sequencing used PBMCs, mostly from graft donor cells, obtained 360 days after TCRalphabeta/CD19-depleted stem cell transplant. The CDR3 DNA is TGTGCCACCAGTGATCCCCGGACCCAACGTGGGGAGACCCAGTACTTC. Protein sequence: CATSDPRTQRGETQYF.